This passage covers 29 T cell receptor beta chains from one sample sequenced in a study of identical twins. TCRdb passed the 5' RACE reads through MiXCR, listing each CDR3 protein once. The repertoire has 250,000 or so distinct CDR3 sequences, roughly 8.7% of them found once; the top ten carry less than 4%. These data are also associated with another study on yellow fever vaccine responses in identical twins.

The sequenced sample was CD8+ T cells sorted from blood. These receptors were collected from a woman between 18 and 30 years old in good health.

The chain links TRBV4-3 to TRBJ2-3, with 7 bases aligning to TRBD2. CDR1 LGHNA and CDR2 YSLEER come from the germline V gene. With 0 bases clipped from V and 2 bases from J, the junction kept 8 bases outside the gene matches. The CDR3 contains 17 residues. The CDR3 nucleotides read TGCGCCAGCAGCCAAGACCGGGGGGTCCGGCACACAGATACGCAGTATTTT. It is translated as CASSQDRGVRHTDTQYF.

The table lists this clonotype with many counts. This chain uses TRBV11-1 with TRBJ2-1; 14 bases fit TRBD2. The CDR3 length is 19 residues. Trimming at V came to 5 bases and at J to 5 bases, leaving 14 bases not matched to a gene. Germline CDR1 reads SGHAT; CDR2 reads FQDESV (reference sequence). In DNA, the CDR3 is TGTGCCAGCAGCCCCCCGGGACTAGCGGGAGAAGTTACAAACAATGAGCAGTTCTTC. This gives the protein CASSPPGLAGEVTNNEQFF.

This chain uses TRBV6-5 with TRBJ2-3, with 7 nucleotides matching TRBD2. With V trimmed by 0 bases and J by 4 bases, 4 bases remained unmatched. CDR1 is MNHEY and CDR2 is SVGAGI in the germline V gene. The CDR3 loop spans 15 amino acids. The CDR3 loop reads CASSYSRGVPDTQYF. The CDR3 coding sequence is TGTGCCAGCAGTTACTCCCGGGGGGTCCCAGATACGCAGTATTTT.

This clonotype has a handful of counts. V and J are TRBV29-1 and TRBJ2-1; tentative D call: TRBD2 (5 bases). V was clipped by 2 bases and J by 10 bases, with 12 bases between them. Germline V gene lookup returns CDR1 SQVTM and CDR2 ANQGSEA. The CDR3 is 12 residues long. The CDR3 DNA sequence: TGCAGCGTTGAATCCTTGTGGGAGGAGCAGTTCTTC. Protein sequence: CSVESLWEEQFF.

This clonotype occurred many times. The chain carries TRBV29-1 and TRBJ2-5; D may match TRBD1 or TRBD2 (5 bases each). The CDR3 extends over 12 amino acids. The V gene's germline CDR1 is SQVTM and CDR2 ANQGSEA. The germline V and J ends were trimmed by 5 bases and 10 bases, with 17 bases remaining between them. The CDR3 reads CSVRLPVGDQYF. CDR3 bases: TGCAGCGTTAGATTGCCGGTGGGGGACCAGTACTTC.

This clonotype appeared many times. The gene calls are TRBV29-1 and TRBJ2-2, with D perhaps matching TRBD1 or TRBD2 (5 bases each). Germline V gene sequence: CDR1 SQVTM, CDR2 ANQGSEA. V lost 3 bases to trimming and J lost 0 bases, with 11 bases between them. CDR3 length: 15 residues. The CDR3 reads CSVDFGTANTGELFF. CDR3 in DNA: TGCAGCGTTGATTTCGGGACCGCGAACACCGGGGAGCTGTTTTTT.

In this sample, this clonotype turned up a few times. V gene TRBV12-3 or TRBV12-4 combines with J gene TRBJ1-2, with D tentatively TRBD1 (6 bases). The CDR3 has 14 amino acids. V was trimmed by 5 bases and J by 4 bases, leaving 14 bases between them. DNA of the CDR3: TGTGCCAGCAGTGCGGCCGGACAGATCTATGGCTACACCTTC. This encodes CASSAAGQIYGYTF.

The chain is built from TRBV27 and TRBJ2-7, with D perhaps matching TRBD1 or TRBD2 (6 bases each). The V end was cut by 4 bases, the J end by 3 bases, with 16 bases between. The CDR3 length is 15 residues. The germline CDR1 and CDR2 sequences are MNHEY and SMNVEV (reference sequence). CDR3 coding DNA: TGTGCCAGCAGTTCTAGGGGGGCCGAGTACTACGAGCAGTACTTC. Translating gives CASSSRGAEYYEQYF.

Regarding this clonotype: The junction departs from germline at one end; a sequencing error may be responsible. This chain joins TRBV6-4 and TRBJ2-2; a weak D match, TRBD2 (6 bases). This CDR3 region has 16 residues. CDR1 is MRHNA and CDR2 is SNTAGT in the germline V gene. CDR3 sequence reads: CASSPDAGDGTGGLFF. In nucleotides, the CDR3 is TGTGCCAGCAGCCCTGACGCGGGTGACGGGACCGGGGGGCTGTTTTTT.

This clonotype has a handful of counts. J is TRBJ2-7 and V is TRBV6-2 or TRBV6-3, with TRBD2 matching over 7 bases. From germline, CDR1 is MNHEY and CDR2 SVGEGT. Trimming removed 6 bases from V and 4 bases from J; junction bases left unmatched: 6. This CDR3 spans 13 amino acids. CDR3 nucleotides: TGTGCCAGCAGCTCGGGACTATTGTACGAGCAGTACTTC. Its translation: CASSSGLLYEQYF.

This clonotype was detected a few times. The chain combines TRBV2 with TRBJ2-3, with D possibly being TRBD2 (6 bases). Germline V lookup: CDR1 SNHLY, CDR2 FYNNEI. This CDR3 comprises 13 residues. Between the trimmed V and J ends, which lost 9 bases and 0 bases, there was a span of 10 bases. CDR3 residues: CARGEASTDTQYF. CDR3 nucleotide sequence: TGTGCCAGGGGGGAGGCAAGCACAGATACGCAGTATTTT.

The rearrangement joins TRBV18 to TRBJ2-1; tentatively, D is TRBD1 (5 bases). V lost 2 bases and J lost 5, with 28 bases in between. The CDR3 is made up of 20 amino acids. The germline CDR1 and CDR2 sequences are KGHSH and LQKENI. The CDR3: CASSPFLAFGSGQDHNEQFF. CDR3 in DNA: TGTGCCAGCTCACCATTCCTGGCTTTTGGTTCAGGGCAGGATCACAATGAGCAGTTCTTC.

This clonotype has ten or more counts. The CDR3 is CASSLARTGNDNEQFF. Written as DNA, the CDR3 is TGTGCCAGCAGCTTAGCCAGGACAGGGAACGACAATGAGCAGTTCTTC. The genes are TRBV7-9 and TRBJ2-1; TRBD1 aligns across 8 bases. With V trimmed by 0 bases and J by 5 bases, 6 bases remained unmatched. This CDR3 contains 16 residues. Germline V CDR1 and CDR2: SEHNR, FQNEAQ (reference sequence).

The V gene is TRBV2, the J gene TRBJ1-2, with D unclear. The CDR3 has 14 amino acids. CDR1 and CDR2 (germline): SNHLY, FYNNEI. With 1 base removed from V and 3 bases from J, the gap between germline ends came to 9 bases. CDR3 loop: CASSEEPSYYGYTF. The DNA for the CDR3 is TGTGCCAGCAGTGAAGAACCGTCTTACTATGGCTACACCTTC.

This clonotype turned up a few times. The V call is TRBV7-9, the J call TRBJ2-7; perhaps TRBD1 as D (6 bases). Germline V lookup: CDR1 SEHNR, CDR2 FQNEAQ (reference sequence). The CDR3 consists of 14 residues. V lost 5 bases and J 2 bases, leaving 13 bases between the germline ends. The CDR3 protein is CASSTRQAPYEQYF. As DNA, the CDR3 is TGTGCCAGCAGCACCCGACAGGCCCCCTACGAGCAGTACTTC. The whole variable domain, remainder taken from reference TRBV7-9 and TRBJ2-7, is DTGVSQNPRHKITKRGQNVTFRCDPISEHNRLYWYRQTLGQGPEFLTYFQNEAQLEKSRLLSDRFSAERPKGSFSTLEIQRTEQGDSAMYLCASSTRQAPYEQYFGPGTRLTVT.

This clonotype was seen a few times. This chain uses TRBV3-1 with TRBJ2-7; D is possibly TRBD1 (6 bases). The CDR3 sequence is 13 residues long. The germline gives CDR1 LGHDT, CDR2 YNNKEL (reference sequence). Deletions cut 5 bases from V and 4 bases from J, with 12 bases between. CDR3 residues: CASSVGTIYEQYF. CDR3 DNA: TGTGCCAGCAGCGTCGGGACAATTTACGAGCAGTACTTC.

The V and J genes are TRBV20-1 and TRBJ2-1; 13 bases fit TRBD2. Per germline, CDR1 DFQATT and CDR2 SNEGSKA (reference sequence). V was pared by 1 base and J by 7 bases, with 10 bases of the junction left unmatched. This CDR3 spans 17 amino acids. The CDR3 region is CSARALLAGGAGNEQFF. In DNA, the CDR3 is TGCAGTGCTAGAGCTCTACTAGCGGGAGGGGCGGGTAATGAGCAGTTCTTC.

The chain uses TRBV11-2 and TRBJ2-1, with 7 bases fitting TRBD1. CDR1 and CDR2 from the germline V gene are SGHAT and FQNNGV. The CDR3 is made up of 15 amino acids. Trimming cost V 5 bases and J 8 bases; bases outside gene matches: 12. CDR3 residues: CASSTRDSLYHEQFF. Written as DNA, the CDR3 is TGTGCCAGCAGCACCCGGGACAGCCTATACCATGAGCAGTTCTTC.

The table lists this clonotype with many counts. DNA of the CDR3: TGCAGCGTTGAAAGGGGGATGACTAGGGACAATGAGCAGTTCTTC. It translates to CSVERGMTRDNEQFF. The chain joins TRBV29-1 to TRBJ2-1, with D tentatively TRBD1 or TRBD2 (6 bases each). The CDR3 is made up of 15 amino acids. Germline assignment: CDR1 SQVTM and CDR2 ANQGSEA. V lost 2 bases, J lost 5 bases, and 16 bases lay in between.

At least ten counts were recorded for this clonotype. The genes are TRBV7-6 and TRBJ2-5; D remains unclear. Germline V gene lookup returns CDR1 SGHVS and CDR2 FNYEAQ. This CDR3 region has 12 residues. Trimming left V 3 bases short and J 5 bases short, with 7 bases between. CDR3 nucleotide sequence: TGTGCCAGCAGCTTGTCGAGTGAGACCCAGTACTTC. Protein: CASSLSSETQYF.

This clonotype has just a few counts. The genes are TRBV27 and TRBJ2-3; 15 nucleotides agree with TRBD2. This CDR3 is 19 amino acids long. CDR1 MNHEY and CDR2 SMNVEV come from the germline V gene (reference sequence). The V segment lost 5 bases and the J segment 2 bases; nucleotides outside the gene matches: 11. The CDR3 protein is CASSALPGLAGGFTDTQYF. The CDR3 coding sequence is TGTGCCAGCAGTGCCCTCCCGGGACTAGCGGGAGGTTTCACAGATACGCAGTATTTT.

Many counts were recorded for this clonotype. The chain has TRBV4-3 and TRBJ2-3; TRBD2 is a possible D gene (5 bases). V was pared by 0 bases and J by 1 base, with 20 bases between. The germline CDR1 and CDR2 sequences are LGHNA and YSLEER. This CDR3 region has 19 residues. CDR3 coding DNA: TGCGCCAGCAGCCAAGATTCCACCCCTTTAGCCGGGGGCACAGATACGCAGTATTTT. Encoded protein: CASSQDSTPLAGGTDTQYF.

This chain connects TRBV6-5 to TRBJ2-7; 8 positions match TRBD2. The germline V gene encodes CDR1 MNHEY and CDR2 SVGAGI. This CDR3 comprises 17 residues. V lost 0 bases and J lost 2; bases outside the gene matches: 9. CDR3 coding DNA: TGTGCCAGCAGTTACTCCCCGGCTGGACTAGCAGCCTACGAGCAGTACTTC. This gives the protein CASSYSPAGLAAYEQYF.

This chain uses TRBV24-1 with TRBJ2-2; the D gene is possibly TRBD1 (6 bases). The V end lost 7 bases, the J end lost 6 bases, and 11 bases lay between the germline ends. The CDR3 has 13 residues. The V gene's germline CDR1 is KGHDR and CDR2 SFDVKD. Written as DNA, the CDR3 is TGTGCCACCAGCCCCAGGGGCCCCGGGGAGCTGTTTTTT. Its protein product is CATSPRGPGELFF.

This chain uses TRBV7-6 with TRBJ2-3; 9 bases line up with TRBD1. The CDR3 contains 16 residues. V shed 5 bases, J shed 0 bases, and the junction held 6 bases outside the gene matches. CDR1 and CDR2 from the germline V gene are SGHVS and FNYEAQ. Written as DNA, the CDR3 is TGTGCCAGCAGCAGGAGGACAGGGGTTAGCACAGATACGCAGTATTTT. Protein: CASSRRTGVSTDTQYF.

CDR3 bases: TGTGCCAGCAGCTTCCCCGGGTACACCGGGGAGCTGTTTTTT. Protein product: CASSFPGYTGELFF. The chain links TRBV7-2 to TRBJ2-2; D gene uncertain. The CDR3 spans 14 residues. Germline V CDR1 and CDR2: SGHTA, FQGNSA. V lost 3 bases, J lost 3 bases, and 8 bases lay in between.

This clonotype has a count of ten or more. The J gene is TRBJ2-1, the V gene TRBV9; unclear D gene. The V end lost 4 bases, the J end lost 8 bases, and 7 bases lay between the germline ends. CDR1 and CDR2 from the germline V gene are SGDLS and YYNGEE. The CDR3 is 11 residues long. CDR3 sequence reads: CASSLSYEQFF. The DNA for the CDR3 is TGTGCCAGCAGCTTATCATATGAGCAGTTCTTC.

The chain employs TRBV6-5 and TRBJ2-1; unclear D gene. This CDR3 has 13 residues. The germline gives CDR1 MNHEY, CDR2 SVGAGI. Trimming took 0 bases from V and 8 from J, leaving 8 bases between them. The CDR3 here is CASSYSTDDEQFF. CDR3 sequence (DNA): TGTGCCAGCAGTTACTCGACGGATGATGAGCAGTTCTTC.

This clonotype has a handful of counts. The rearrangement joins TRBV12-3 or TRBV12-4 to TRBJ2-7; no firm D call. With 3 bases removed from V and 5 bases from J, the gap between germline ends came to 14 bases. This CDR3 has 14 amino acids. CDR3 sequence reads: CASSFLVPLDEQYF. CDR3 nucleotides: TGTGCCAGCAGTTTCTTAGTCCCTCTCGACGAGCAGTACTTC.